These 14 T cell receptor beta chains came from one sample sequenced in a study of blood T cell repertoires in COVID-19. Repertoires were generated with immunoSEQ multiplex PCR, while TCRdb's copy carries only in-frame clones and drops some. Here the sample spans some 120,000 clones, about three quarters being singletons. Sample: peripheral blood. The receptor source for this set is a human donor with acute or convalescent COVID-19. The donor label of this sample is uncertain.

This clone was seen a handful of times. V gene TRBV24-1 combines with J gene TRBJ2-3; weak D call: TRBD2 (6 bases). The V end lost 2 bases, the J end lost 0 bases, and 11 bases lay between the germline ends. The CDR3 contains 16 residues. Germline loops: CDR1 KGHDR, CDR2 SFDVKD. The CDR3 here is CATSDYHAGSTDTQYF. CDR3 nucleotides: TGTGCCACCAGTGATTACCACGCGGGGAGCACAGATACGCAGTATTTT.

The rearrangement links TRBV6-1 to TRBJ2-1; weak D call: TRBD2 (6 bases). The V end lost 1 base, the J end lost 7 bases, and 17 bases lay between the germline ends. From germline, CDR1 is MNHNS and CDR2 SASEGT. This CDR3 contains 16 residues. In DNA, the CDR3 is TGTGCCAGCAGTGAAGTAGCGGCGTGGCAAGGGAATGAGCAGTTCTTC. This sequence encodes CASSEVAAWQGNEQFF.

V gene TRBV28 combines with J gene TRBJ1-2; TRBD1 agrees at 9 bases. This CDR3 spans 15 amino acids. Germline CDR1 reads MDHEN; CDR2 reads SYDVKM. V dropped 5 bases and J dropped 5; count of bases not matched to a gene: 9. The CDR3 loop reads CASSPRDRVTYGYTF. For the CDR3, the DNA is TGTGCCAGCAGTCCCAGGGACAGGGTAACGTATGGCTACACCTTC.

V and J are TRBV2 and TRBJ1-4, with D perhaps matching TRBD1 (6 bases). Germline V gene data show CDR1 as SNHLY and CDR2 as FYNNEI. The ends were cut back, 5 bases at V and 4 bases at J, with 14 bases in the middle. The CDR3 is 15 amino acids. The DNA for the CDR3 is TGTGCCAGCAGTACTTCCGGGACAAATAATGAAAAACTGTTTTTT. It encodes CASSTSGTNNEKLFF.

The V call is TRBV6-2 or TRBV6-3, the J call TRBJ2-1; 10 bases map to TRBD2. The CDR3 length is 19 residues. The germline V gene encodes CDR1 MNHEY and CDR2 SVGEGT. Trimming took 0 bases from V and 0 from J; bases not matched to a gene: 8. Written as DNA, the CDR3 is TGTGCCAGCAGTTACTCGACTCTAGCGGGGGCTAGCTCCTACAATGAGCAGTTCTTC. Its translation is CASSYSTLAGASSYNEQFF.

The rearrangement joins TRBV3-1 (or the pseudogene TRBV3-2) to TRBJ1-2; D may be TRBD1 (6 bases). Trimming removed 4 bases at V and 5 bases at J, with 11 bases between. The CDR3 consists of 13 residues. The germline gives CDR1 LGHDT, CDR2 YNNKEL (reference sequence). The chain's CDR3 is CASSPWTAYGYTF. The CDR3 DNA sequence: TGTGCCAGCAGCCCCTGGACAGCTTATGGCTACACCTTC.

The gene calls are TRBV3-1 (or the pseudogene TRBV3-2) and TRBJ1-1; D gene ambiguous. This CDR3 comprises 12 residues. The V and J ends lost 6 bases and 2 bases respectively, with 7 bases between them. Germline V CDR1 and CDR2: LGHDT, YNNKEL (reference sequence). The CDR3 reads CASSDTNTEAFF. Written as DNA, the CDR3 is TGTGCCAGCAGTGACACAAACACTGAAGCTTTCTTT.

The chain couples TRBV10-1 to TRBJ1-1; 9 bases align to TRBD1. CDR3 length equals 15 residues. Per germline, CDR1 WNHNN and CDR2 SYGVQD (reference sequence). The V and J ends lost 3 bases and 5 bases, in that order; junction bases with no gene match: 7. This CDR3 is CASSDSGTGRTEAFF. CDR3 nucleotides: TGCGCCAGCAGTGACTCCGGGACAGGGAGGACTGAAGCTTTCTTT.

This chain uses TRBV5-4 with TRBJ2-3, with TRBD2 matching 7 bases. Germline assignment: CDR1 SGHNT and CDR2 YYREEE (reference sequence). CDR3 length equals 15 residues. The V and J ends lost 4 bases and 2 bases, in that order; junction bases with no gene match: 7. CDR3 in amino acids: CASSGGGILTDTQYF. DNA for the CDR3: TGTGCCAGCAGCGGGGGAGGGATCCTCACAGATACGCAGTATTTT.

V gene TRBV7-8 combines with J gene TRBJ1-5; TRBD1 agrees at 9 bases. CDR1 SGHVS and CDR2 FQNEAQ come from the germline V gene. This CDR3 is 17 amino acids long. J was trimmed by 0 bases and V by 1 base; bases with no gene match: 4. CDR3 loop: CASSLGQGGNSNQPQHF. CDR3 DNA sequence: TGTGCCAGCAGCTTAGGACAGGGGGGAAATAGCAATCAGCCCCAGCATTTT.

This rearrangement joins TRBV6-5 to TRBJ1-5; perhaps TRBD1 as D (6 bases). The CDR3 has 14 amino acids. The V gene's germline CDR1 is MNHEY and CDR2 SVGAGI. V shed 6 bases and J shed 4 bases, with 13 bases lying between them. The CDR3 here is CASSQDRLNQPQHF. The CDR3 DNA follows: TGTGCCAGCAGCCAGGACAGACTGAATCAGCCCCAGCATTTT.

The chain has TRBV12-3 or TRBV12-4 and TRBJ1-1; weak D call: TRBD1 (5 bases). V was shortened by 7 bases and J by 5 bases, with 14 bases between the two germline ends. The CDR3 is 13 amino acids. CDR3 residues: CASIRSGATEAFF. DNA of the CDR3: TGTGCCAGCATTAGGAGCGGGGCTACTGAAGCTTTCTTT.

The genes are TRBV12-3 or TRBV12-4 and TRBJ1-3; no firm D call. Trimming took 7 bases from V and 0 from J, leaving 7 bases between them. The CDR3 runs 13 residues. The CDR3 spells CASTKNSGNTIYF. The CDR3 DNA sequence: TGTGCCAGCACCAAAAACTCTGGAAACACCATATATTTT.

This clone was recorded a few times. V is TRBV10-2 and J is TRBJ1-6; maybe TRBD1 (5 bases). CDR1 is WSHSY and CDR2 is SAAADI in the germline V gene. The CDR3 is made up of 14 amino acids. Trimming left V 5 bases short and J 7 bases short, with 12 bases between. In DNA form, the CDR3 reads TGCGCCAGCAGTCTTGACAGCTTGAATTCACCCCTCCACTTT. This sequence encodes CASSLDSLNSPLHF.